This T cell receptor beta chain appears in the sequencing data of a study of vaccination and CD4 T cells after COVID-19. Per germline, CDR1 MNHEY and CDR2 SVGAGI. The CDR3 length is 12 residues. V lost 0 bases, J lost 7 bases, and 7 bases lay in between. This clonotype appeared a few times. Its antigen is undetermined. Indicated treatment: approximately 9-day PBMC culture with coronavirus spike peptide pools or control peptides (ViraFEST assay). During the years 2011-2018, before the COVID-19 pandemic, the unexposed donor's CD4+ T cells were collected. With the Oncomine TCR Beta short-read assay, DNA from cultured CD4+ T cells was sequenced. Genomic DNA extraction was carried out from cultured CD4+ T cells. TCRdb passed the PCR reads through MiXCR, listing each CDR3 protein once. Of nearly 7,000 distinct CDR3 sequences in the sample, roughly a third were seen once.

The sequenced material came from CD4+ T cells from blood, cultured in vitro. The rearrangement uses TRBV6-5 and TRBJ2-7, with no clear D. This clonotype originated in a human donor in good health. The CDR3 DNA reads as TGTGCCAGCAGTTACTCGCTAAGTGAGCAGTACTTC. It translates to CASSYSLSEQYF.